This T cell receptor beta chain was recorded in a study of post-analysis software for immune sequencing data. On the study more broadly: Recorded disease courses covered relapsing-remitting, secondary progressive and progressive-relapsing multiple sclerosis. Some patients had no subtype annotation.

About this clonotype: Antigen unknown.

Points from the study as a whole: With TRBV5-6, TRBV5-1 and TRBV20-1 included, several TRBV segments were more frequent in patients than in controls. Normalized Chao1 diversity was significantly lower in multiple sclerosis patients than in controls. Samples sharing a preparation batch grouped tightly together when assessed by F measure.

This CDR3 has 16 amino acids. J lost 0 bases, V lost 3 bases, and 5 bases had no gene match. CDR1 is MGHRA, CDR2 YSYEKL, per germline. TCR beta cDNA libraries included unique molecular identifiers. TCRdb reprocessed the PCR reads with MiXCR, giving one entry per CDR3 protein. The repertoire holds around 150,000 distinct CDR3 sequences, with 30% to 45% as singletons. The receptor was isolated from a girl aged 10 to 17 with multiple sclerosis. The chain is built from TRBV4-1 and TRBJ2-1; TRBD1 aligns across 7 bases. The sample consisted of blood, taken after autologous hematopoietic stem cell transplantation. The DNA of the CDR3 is TGCGCCAGCAGCCACCCGACAGGGTTCTCCTACAATGAGCAGTTCTTC. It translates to CASSHPTGFSYNEQFF.